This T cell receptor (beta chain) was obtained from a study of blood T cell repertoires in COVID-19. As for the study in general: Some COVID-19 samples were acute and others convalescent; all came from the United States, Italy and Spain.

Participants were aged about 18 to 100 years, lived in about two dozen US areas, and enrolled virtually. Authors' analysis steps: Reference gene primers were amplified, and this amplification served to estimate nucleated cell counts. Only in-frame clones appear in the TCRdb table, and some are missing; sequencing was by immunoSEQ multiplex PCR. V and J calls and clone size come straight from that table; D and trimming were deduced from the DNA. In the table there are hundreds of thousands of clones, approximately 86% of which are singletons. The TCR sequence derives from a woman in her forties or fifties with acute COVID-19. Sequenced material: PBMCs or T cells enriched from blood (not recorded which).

CDR3 protein: CASSPVRGNQPQHF. CDR3 sequence (DNA): TGTGCCAGCAGCCCCGTCAGGGGCAATCAGCCCCAGCATTTT. V usage is TRBV6-5 and J usage is TRBJ1-5; tentatively, D is TRBD1 (5 bases). CDR1 is MNHEY, CDR2 SVGAGI, per germline. Trimming took 6 bases from V and 2 from J, leaving 11 bases between them. This CDR3 has 14 residues.